This T cell receptor (beta chain) was recovered during a study of T cell responses to AZD1222 COVID-19 vaccine. V shed 0 bases and J 6 bases; nucleotides not matched to a gene: 0. The V gene's germline CDR1 is SGDLS and CDR2 YYNGEE. The CDR3 has 13 residues. Study outcomes and limitations: Mostly white British, mostly female donors; authors suggested clonal diversity may be underestimated.

This clone showed up just once. What it binds is unknown. Clones were read by immunoSEQ multiplex PCR, and TCRdb kept only the in-frame ones, dropping some. This sample has roughly 100,000 clones, with about 89% found just once. This sequence was found in an adult in good health. Sequencing was performed on peripheral blood, taken on day 0 of AZD1222 vaccination. This chain joins TRBV9 and TRBJ2-1, with 7 bases that match TRBD1. CDR3 nucleotide sequence: TGTGCCAGCAGCGTAGCAGGGGGCAATGAGCAGTTCTTC. Translated, it gives CASSVAGGNEQFF.